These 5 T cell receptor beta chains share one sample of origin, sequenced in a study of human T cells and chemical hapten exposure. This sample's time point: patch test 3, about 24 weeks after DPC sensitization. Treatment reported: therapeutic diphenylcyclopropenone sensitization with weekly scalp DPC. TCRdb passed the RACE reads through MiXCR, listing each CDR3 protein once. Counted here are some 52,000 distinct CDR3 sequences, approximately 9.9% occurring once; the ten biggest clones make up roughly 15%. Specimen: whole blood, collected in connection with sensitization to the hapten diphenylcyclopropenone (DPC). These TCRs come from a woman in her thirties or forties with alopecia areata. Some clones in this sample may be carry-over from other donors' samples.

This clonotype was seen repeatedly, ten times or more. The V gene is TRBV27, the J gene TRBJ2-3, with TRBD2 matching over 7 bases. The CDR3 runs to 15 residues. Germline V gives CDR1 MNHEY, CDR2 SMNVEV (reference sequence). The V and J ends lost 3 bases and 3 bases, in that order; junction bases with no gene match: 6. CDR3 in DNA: TGTGCCAGCAGTTTCCGCGGGACTACTACAGATACGCAGTATTTT. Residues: CASSFRGTTTDTQYF.

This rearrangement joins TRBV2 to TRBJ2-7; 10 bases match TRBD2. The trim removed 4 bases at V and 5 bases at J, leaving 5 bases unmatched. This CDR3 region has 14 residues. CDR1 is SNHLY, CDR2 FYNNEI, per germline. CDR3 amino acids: CASSVEAGGHEQYF. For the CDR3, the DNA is TGTGCCAGCAGTGTGGAAGCGGGGGGGCACGAGCAGTACTTC.

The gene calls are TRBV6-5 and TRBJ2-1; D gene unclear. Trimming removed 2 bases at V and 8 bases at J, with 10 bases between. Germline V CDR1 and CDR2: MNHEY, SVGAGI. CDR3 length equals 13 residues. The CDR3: CASSYRTTHEQFF. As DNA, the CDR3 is TGTGCCAGCAGTTACCGGACCACACATGAGCAGTTCTTC.

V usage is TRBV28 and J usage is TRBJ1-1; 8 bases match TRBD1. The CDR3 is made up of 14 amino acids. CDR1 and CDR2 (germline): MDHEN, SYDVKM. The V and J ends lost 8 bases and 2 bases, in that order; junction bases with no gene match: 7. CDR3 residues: CASRVQGANTEAFF. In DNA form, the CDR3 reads TGTGCCAGCCGCGTTCAGGGGGCTAACACTGAAGCTTTCTTT.

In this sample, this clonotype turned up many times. This CDR3 is CASSFPTGRLNTGELFF. For the CDR3, the DNA is TGTGCCAGCAGTTTTCCGACAGGGAGGCTTAACACCGGGGAGCTGTTTTTT. The gene calls are TRBV6-6 and TRBJ2-2, with a weak D call TRBD1 (7 bases). Trimming removed 4 bases from V and 2 bases from J, with 17 bases in between. The CDR3 is 17 amino acids. CDR1 is MNHNY and CDR2 is SVGAGI in the germline V gene (reference sequence).